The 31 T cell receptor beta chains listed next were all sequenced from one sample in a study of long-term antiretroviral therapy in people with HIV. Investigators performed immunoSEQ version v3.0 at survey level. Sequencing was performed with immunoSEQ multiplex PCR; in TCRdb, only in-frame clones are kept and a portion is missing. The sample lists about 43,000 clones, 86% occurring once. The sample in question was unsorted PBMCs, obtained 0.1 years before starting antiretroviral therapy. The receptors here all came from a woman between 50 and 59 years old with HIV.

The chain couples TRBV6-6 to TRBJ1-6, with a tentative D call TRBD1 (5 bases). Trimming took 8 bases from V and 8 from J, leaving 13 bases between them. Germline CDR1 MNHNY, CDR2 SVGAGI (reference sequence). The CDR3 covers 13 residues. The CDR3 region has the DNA TGTGCCAGCTATGTAAGGGGCGATTCACCCCTCCACTTT. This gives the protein CASYVRGDSPLHF.

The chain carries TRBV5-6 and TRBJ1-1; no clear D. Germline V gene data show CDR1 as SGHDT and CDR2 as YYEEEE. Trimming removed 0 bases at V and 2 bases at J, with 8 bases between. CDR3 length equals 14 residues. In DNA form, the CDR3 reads TGTGCCAGCAGCTTGGTATCAATCAACACTGAAGCTTTCTTT. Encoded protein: CASSLVSINTEAFF.

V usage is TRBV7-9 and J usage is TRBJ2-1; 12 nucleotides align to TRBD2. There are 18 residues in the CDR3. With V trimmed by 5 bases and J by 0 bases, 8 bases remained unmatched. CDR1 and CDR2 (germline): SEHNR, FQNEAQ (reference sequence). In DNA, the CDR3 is TGTGCCAGCAGCCCAGGACTAGCGGGACCGACCTCCTACAATGAGCAGTTCTTC. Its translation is CASSPGLAGPTSYNEQFF.

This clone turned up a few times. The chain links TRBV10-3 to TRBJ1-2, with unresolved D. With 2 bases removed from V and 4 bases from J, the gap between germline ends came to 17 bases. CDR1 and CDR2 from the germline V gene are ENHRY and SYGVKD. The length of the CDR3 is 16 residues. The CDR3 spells CAISETTQGGSYGYTF. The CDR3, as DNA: TGTGCCATCAGTGAGACTACCCAAGGCGGTAGCTATGGCTACACCTTC.

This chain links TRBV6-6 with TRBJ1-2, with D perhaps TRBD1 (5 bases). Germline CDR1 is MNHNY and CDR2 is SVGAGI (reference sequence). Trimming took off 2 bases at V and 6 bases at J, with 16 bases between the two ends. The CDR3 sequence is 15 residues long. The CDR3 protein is CASSYGWGASNGYTF. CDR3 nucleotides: TGTGCCAGCAGTTACGGGTGGGGCGCGTCCAATGGCTACACCTTC.

CDR3 sequence reads: CASSPGETQYF. The DNA for the CDR3 is TGTGCCAGCTCACCGGGAGAGACCCAGTACTTC. The rearrangement joins TRBV18 to TRBJ2-5; no firm D call. The V end lost 3 bases, the J end lost 4 bases, and 3 bases lay between the germline ends. This CDR3 spans 11 amino acids. Per germline, CDR1 KGHSH and CDR2 LQKENI.

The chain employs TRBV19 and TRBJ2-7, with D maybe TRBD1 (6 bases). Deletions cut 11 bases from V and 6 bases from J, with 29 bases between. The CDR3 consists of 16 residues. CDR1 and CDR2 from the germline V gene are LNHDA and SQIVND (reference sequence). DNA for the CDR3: TGTGCCGCAGGTGGAGGCGCGACAGGACAGTTTTCCGAGCAGTACTTC. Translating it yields CAAGGGATGQFSEQYF.

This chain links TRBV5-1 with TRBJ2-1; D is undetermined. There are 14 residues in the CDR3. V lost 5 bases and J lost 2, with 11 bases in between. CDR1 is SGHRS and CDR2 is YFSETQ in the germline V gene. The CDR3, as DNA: TGCGCCAGCAGTGAGACTCGCGCCTACAATGAGCAGTTCTTC. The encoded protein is CASSETRAYNEQFF.

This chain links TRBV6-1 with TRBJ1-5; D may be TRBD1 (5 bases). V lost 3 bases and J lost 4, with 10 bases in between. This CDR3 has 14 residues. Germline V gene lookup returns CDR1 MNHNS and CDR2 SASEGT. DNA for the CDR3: TGTGCCAGCAGTGATAACAGGCTGAATCAGCCCCAGCATTTT. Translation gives CASSDNRLNQPQHF.

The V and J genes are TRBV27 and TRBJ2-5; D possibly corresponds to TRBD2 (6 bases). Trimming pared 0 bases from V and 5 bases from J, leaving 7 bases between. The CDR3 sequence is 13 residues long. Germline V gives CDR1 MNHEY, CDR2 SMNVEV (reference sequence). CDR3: CASSLSGGETQYF. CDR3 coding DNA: TGTGCCAGCAGTTTATCCGGGGGTGAGACCCAGTACTTC.

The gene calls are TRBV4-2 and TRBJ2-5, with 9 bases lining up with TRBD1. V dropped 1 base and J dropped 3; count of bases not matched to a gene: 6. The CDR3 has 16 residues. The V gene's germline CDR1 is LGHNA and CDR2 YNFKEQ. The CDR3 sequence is CASSQVPGTGKETQYF. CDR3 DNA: TGTGCCAGCAGCCAAGTCCCCGGGACAGGGAAAGAGACCCAGTACTTC.

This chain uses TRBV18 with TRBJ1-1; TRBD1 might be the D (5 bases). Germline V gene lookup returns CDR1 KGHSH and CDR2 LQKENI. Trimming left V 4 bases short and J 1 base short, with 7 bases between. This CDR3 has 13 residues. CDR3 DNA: TGTGCCAGCTCACGAGGGGCGAACACTGAAGCTTTCTTT. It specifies CASSRGANTEAFF.

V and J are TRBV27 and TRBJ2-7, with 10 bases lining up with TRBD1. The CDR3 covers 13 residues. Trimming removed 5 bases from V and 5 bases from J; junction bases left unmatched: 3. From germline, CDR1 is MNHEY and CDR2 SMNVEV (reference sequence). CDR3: CASSPDRGDEQYF. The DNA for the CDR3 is TGTGCCAGCAGTCCGGACAGGGGGGACGAGCAGTACTTC.

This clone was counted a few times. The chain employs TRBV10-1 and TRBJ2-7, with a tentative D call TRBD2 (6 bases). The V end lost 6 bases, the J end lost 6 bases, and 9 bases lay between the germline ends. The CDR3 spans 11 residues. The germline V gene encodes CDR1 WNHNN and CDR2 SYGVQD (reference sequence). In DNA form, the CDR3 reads TGCGCCAGCAGCGGAGGGGTCGAGCAGTACTTC. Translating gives CASSGGVEQYF.

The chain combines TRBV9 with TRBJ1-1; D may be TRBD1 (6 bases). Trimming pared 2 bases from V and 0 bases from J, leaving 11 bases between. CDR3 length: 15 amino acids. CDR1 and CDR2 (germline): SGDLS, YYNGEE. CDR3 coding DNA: TGTGCCAGCAGCGTCCAGGGGAACATGAACACTGAAGCTTTCTTT. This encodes CASSVQGNMNTEAFF.

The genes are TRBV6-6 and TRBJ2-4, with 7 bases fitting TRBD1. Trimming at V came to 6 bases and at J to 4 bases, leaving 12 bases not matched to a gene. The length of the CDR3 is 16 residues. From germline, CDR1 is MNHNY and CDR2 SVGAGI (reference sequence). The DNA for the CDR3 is TGTGCCAGCAGACCCGGACAGGCAGGGGATAAAAACATTCAGTACTTC. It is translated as CASRPGQAGDKNIQYF.

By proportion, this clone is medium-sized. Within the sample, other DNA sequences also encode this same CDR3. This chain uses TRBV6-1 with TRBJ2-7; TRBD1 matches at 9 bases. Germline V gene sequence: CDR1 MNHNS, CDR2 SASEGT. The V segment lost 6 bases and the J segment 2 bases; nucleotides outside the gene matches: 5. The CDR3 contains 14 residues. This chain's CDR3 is CASRTGTGPYEQYF. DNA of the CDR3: TGTGCCAGCAGAACCGGGACAGGGCCCTACGAGCAGTACTTC.

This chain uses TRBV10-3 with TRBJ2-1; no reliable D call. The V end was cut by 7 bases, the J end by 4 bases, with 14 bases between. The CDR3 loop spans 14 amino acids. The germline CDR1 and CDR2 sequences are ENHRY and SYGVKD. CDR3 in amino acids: CAITPGAGYNEQFF. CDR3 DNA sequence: TGTGCCATCACCCCCGGAGCTGGTTACAATGAGCAGTTCTTC.

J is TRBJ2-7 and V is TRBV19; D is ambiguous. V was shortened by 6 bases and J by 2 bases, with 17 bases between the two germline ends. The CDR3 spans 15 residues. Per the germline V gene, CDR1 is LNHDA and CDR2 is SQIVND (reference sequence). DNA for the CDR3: TGTGCCAGTAGGGAGTTTGATTTGGGAACCTACGAGCAGTACTTC. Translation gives CASREFDLGTYEQYF.

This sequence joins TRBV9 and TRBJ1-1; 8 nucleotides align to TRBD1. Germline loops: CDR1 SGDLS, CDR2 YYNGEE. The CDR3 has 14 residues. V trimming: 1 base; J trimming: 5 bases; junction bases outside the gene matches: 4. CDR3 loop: CASSVSQGGTEAFF. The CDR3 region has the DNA TGTGCCAGCAGCGTATCACAGGGGGGTACTGAAGCTTTCTTT.

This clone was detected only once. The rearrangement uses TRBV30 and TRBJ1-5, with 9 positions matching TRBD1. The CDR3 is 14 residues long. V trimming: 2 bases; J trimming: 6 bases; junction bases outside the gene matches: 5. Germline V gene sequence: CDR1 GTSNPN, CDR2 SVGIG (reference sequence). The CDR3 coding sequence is TGTGCCTGGAGTACCGGGACAGGGTCTCAGCCCCAGCATTTT. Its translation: CAWSTGTGSQPQHF.

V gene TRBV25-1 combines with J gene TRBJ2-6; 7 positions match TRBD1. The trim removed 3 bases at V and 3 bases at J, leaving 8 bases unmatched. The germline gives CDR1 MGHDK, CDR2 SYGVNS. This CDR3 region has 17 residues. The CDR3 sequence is CASSEGHRGDGANVLTF. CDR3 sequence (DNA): TGTGCCAGCAGTGAGGGGCACAGGGGTGATGGGGCCAACGTCCTGACTTTC.

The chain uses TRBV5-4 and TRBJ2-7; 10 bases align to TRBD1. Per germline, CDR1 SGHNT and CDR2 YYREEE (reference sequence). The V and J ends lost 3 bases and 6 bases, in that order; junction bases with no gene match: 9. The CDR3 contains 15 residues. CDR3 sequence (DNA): TGTGCCAGCAGCTGGGGCGACAGGGGGCACCGCGAGCAGTACTTC. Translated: CASSWGDRGHREQYF.

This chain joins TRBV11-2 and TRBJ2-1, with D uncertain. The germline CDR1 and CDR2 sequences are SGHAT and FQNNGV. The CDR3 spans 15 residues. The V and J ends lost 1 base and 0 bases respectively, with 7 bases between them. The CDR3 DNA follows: TGTGCCAGCAGCTTAGCAAGGTACTCCTACAATGAGCAGTTCTTC. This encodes CASSLARYSYNEQFF.

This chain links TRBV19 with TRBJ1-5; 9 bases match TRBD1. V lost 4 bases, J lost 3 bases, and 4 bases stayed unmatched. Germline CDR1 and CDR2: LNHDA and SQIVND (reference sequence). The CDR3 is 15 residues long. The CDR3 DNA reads TGTGCCAGTAGTAGGACAGGGGTCCTCAATCAGCCCCAGCATTTT. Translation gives CASSRTGVLNQPQHF.

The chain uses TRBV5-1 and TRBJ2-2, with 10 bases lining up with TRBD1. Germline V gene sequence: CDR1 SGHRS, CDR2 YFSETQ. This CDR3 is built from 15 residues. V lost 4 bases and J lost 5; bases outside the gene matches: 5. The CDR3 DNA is TGCGCCAGCAGCGGGGGACAGGGGAAGACCGGGGAGCTGTTTTTT. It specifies CASSGGQGKTGELFF.

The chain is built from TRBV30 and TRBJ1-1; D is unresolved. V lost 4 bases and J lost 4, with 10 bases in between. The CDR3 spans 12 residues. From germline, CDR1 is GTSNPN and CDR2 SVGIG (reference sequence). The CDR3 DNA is TGTGCCTGGATATTAAGGGCCACTGAAGCTTTCTTT. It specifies CAWILRATEAFF. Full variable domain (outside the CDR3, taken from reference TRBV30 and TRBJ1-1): SQTIHQWPATLVQPVGSPLSLECTVEGTSNPNLYWYRQAAGRGLQLLFYSVGIGQISSEVPQNLSASRPQDRQFILSSKKLLLSDSGFYLCAWILRATEAFFGQGTRLTVV.

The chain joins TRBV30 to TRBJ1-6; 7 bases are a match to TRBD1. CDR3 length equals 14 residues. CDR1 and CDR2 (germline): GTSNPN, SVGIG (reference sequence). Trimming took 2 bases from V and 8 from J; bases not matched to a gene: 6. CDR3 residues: CAWSSTGFDSPLHF. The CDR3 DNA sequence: TGTGCCTGGAGTTCGACAGGGTTTGATTCACCCCTCCACTTT.

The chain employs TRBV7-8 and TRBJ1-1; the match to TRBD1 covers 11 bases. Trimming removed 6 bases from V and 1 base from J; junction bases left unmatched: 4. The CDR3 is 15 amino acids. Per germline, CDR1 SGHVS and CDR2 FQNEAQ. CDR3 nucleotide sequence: TGTGCCAGCAGGGGGACAGGGGGACCGAACACTGAAGCTTTCTTT. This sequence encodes CASRGTGGPNTEAFF.

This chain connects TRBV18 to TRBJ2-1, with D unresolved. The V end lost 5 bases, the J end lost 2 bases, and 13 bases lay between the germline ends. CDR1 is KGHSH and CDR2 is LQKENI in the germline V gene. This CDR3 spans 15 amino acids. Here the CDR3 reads CASSSLTRPYNEQFF. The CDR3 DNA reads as TGTGCCAGCTCATCTTTGACTCGTCCCTACAATGAGCAGTTCTTC.

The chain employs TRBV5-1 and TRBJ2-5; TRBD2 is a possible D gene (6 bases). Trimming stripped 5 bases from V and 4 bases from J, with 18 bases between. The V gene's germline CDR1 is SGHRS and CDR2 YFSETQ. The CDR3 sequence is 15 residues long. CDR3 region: CASSYTGDPRETQYF. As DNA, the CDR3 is TGCGCCAGCAGTTATACGGGGGACCCCAGAGAGACCCAGTACTTC. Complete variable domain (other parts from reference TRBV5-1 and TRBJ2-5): KAGVTQTPRYLIKTRGQQVTLSCSPISGHRSVSWYQQTPGQGLQFLFEYFSETQRNKGNFPGRFSGRQFSNSRSEMNVSTLELGDSALYLCASSYTGDPRETQYFGPGTRLLVL.